This T cell receptor beta chain was recorded in a study of CD8 T cells in ankylosing spondylitis. Study observations and caveats: Reported data indicate significant enrichment of disease-linked clones within matched ankylosing spondylitis synovial fluid. Among TCR beta sequences, a motif of eight highly homologous variants appeared characteristic of ankylosing spondylitis blood.

TCRdb analysed the 5' RACE reads with MiXCR anew, one entry per CDR3 protein. Of more than 110,000 distinct CDR3 sequences in the sample, 8% to 9% were seen once. Details on this clonotype: The antigen is undetermined.

The clonotype originates from a male donor with ankylosing spondylitis. The sample taken for sequencing was synovial fluid, either unsorted or a sorted T cell fraction (not recorded which).

CDR3: CASSYRTGGRSNRLSTDTQYF. In DNA form, the CDR3 reads TGTGCCAGCAGCTACCGAACGGGGGGGCGGAGTAACCGATTGAGCACAGATACGCAGTATTTT. The gene calls are TRBV21-1 and TRBJ2-3; TRBD1 reflects the table's D call only, with no check against the DNA. TRBV21-1 is a recognized pseudogene. CDR3 size: 21 residues.